This entry lists 8 T cell receptor beta chains sequenced from one sample in a study of blood T cells in healthy people across ages (dated by TCRdb to the mid-2010s). Library prep was done by 5' RACE. Sequencing used an Illumina HiSeq 2500. A second PCR of about 6 to 11 cycles was performed with a sample-barcoded 5' primer and a J-beta primer mix. Using fastp at Q25 and MiXCR, TCRdb reprocessed the public reads and kept productive beta chains. Each CDR3 protein appears once, grouped with its most common genes and DNA. The sample contains 890,000 or so distinct CDR3 sequences, 60% to 80% of them found a single time. 28% of the sample rests with the top ten. The sample was blood. These receptors all come from a young man in good health.

A note on this clonotype: Since a much larger clone is just one base distant, this may be a read error. This chain uses TRBV4-2 with TRBJ2-3, with a weak D call TRBD2 (6 bases). Trimming left V 5 bases short and J 0 bases short, with 9 bases between. CDR1 is LGHNA and CDR2 is YNFKEQ in the germline V gene. This CDR3 is 14 amino acids long. The CDR3 region is CASSTGTSTDTQYF. Written as DNA, the CDR3 is TGTGCCAGCAGCACCGGGACTAGCACAGATACGCAGTATTTT.

This chain connects TRBV29-1 to TRBJ2-7, with D possibly matching TRBD2 (6 bases). This CDR3 spans 14 amino acids. Germline lookup yields CDR1 SQVTM and CDR2 ANQGSEA. Trimming removed 0 bases at V and 5 bases at J, with 14 bases between. Written as DNA, the CDR3 is TGCAGCGTTGAAGATCGGGACTTACTTGACGAGCAGTACTTC. Translation gives CSVEDRDLLDEQYF.

This clonotype was detected once. The CDR3 region has the DNA TGCAGTGCTAGAGGGCGACAGTCTCTGTACTTC. It codes for CSARGRQSLYF. The chain joins TRBV20-1 to TRBJ2-7; D is perhaps TRBD1 (5 bases). The CDR3 length is 11 residues. Germline-derived CDR1 and CDR2 are DFQATT and SNEGSKA (reference sequence). The germline V and J ends were trimmed by 1 base and 12 bases, with 13 bases remaining between them.

CDR3 loop: CASSPGPAGRYQETQYF. The CDR3, as DNA: TGCGCCAGCAGCCCGGGACCAGCGGGGAGATACCAAGAGACCCAGTACTTC. The J gene is TRBJ2-5, the V gene TRBV5-1; 7 positions match TRBD2. Per germline, CDR1 SGHRS and CDR2 YFSETQ. This CDR3 comprises 17 residues. J was trimmed by 0 bases and V by 4 bases; bases with no gene match: 12.

The genes are TRBV19 and TRBJ2-6; D remains unclear. Germline values: CDR1 LNHDA, CDR2 SQIVND (reference sequence). Trimming took 3 bases from V and 0 from J, leaving 6 bases between them. CDR3 length equals 15 residues. The CDR3 nucleotides are TGTGCCAGTAGTATCTACGACTCTGGGGCCAACGTCCTGACTTTC. Protein: CASSIYDSGANVLTF.

The CDR3 coding sequence is TGTGCCAGCAGCTTAGTTGGGACTAGCGGGGGCCGATCTTTCGAGCAGTACTTC. Protein product: CASSLVGTSGGRSFEQYF. The chain uses TRBV7-2 and TRBJ2-7; TRBD2 aligns across 14 bases. This CDR3 has 18 amino acids. Trimming cost V 1 base and J 6 bases; bases outside gene matches: 11. Germline V gives CDR1 SGHTA, CDR2 FQGNSA.

The CDR3 spells CSARVVPLANIQYF. In nucleotides, the CDR3 is TGCAGCGCCCGGGTGGTCCCCTTGGCGAACATTCAGTACTTC. This chain links TRBV29-1 with TRBJ2-7; D not resolved. The J call is uncertain, as TRBJ2-4 better fits the DNA end. The length of the CDR3 is 14 residues. In germline, CDR1 is SQVTM, CDR2 ANQGSEA.

The V gene is TRBV5-1, the J gene TRBJ2-1; D is perhaps TRBD2 (6 bases). Per the germline V gene, CDR1 is SGHRS and CDR2 is YFSETQ. The CDR3 is made up of 15 amino acids. V shed 5 bases and J shed 3 bases, with 15 bases lying between them. The CDR3 is CASRGGTADYNEQFF. DNA for the CDR3: TGCGCCAGCAGGGGGGGTACTGCGGACTACAATGAGCAGTTCTTC.